Following are 20 T cell receptor beta chains from one sample sequenced in a study of blood T cell repertoires in COVID-19. The repertoire was sequenced with immunoSEQ multiplex PCR; TCRdb's copy has only in-frame clones and lacks some. The profile shows around 200,000 clones, 86% of them singletons. Material: peripheral blood. These receptors were taken from a man at least 80 years old with acute or convalescent COVID-19.

The rearrangement uses TRBV7-2 and TRBJ2-5, with unresolved D. Trimming took off 5 bases at V and 4 bases at J, with 17 bases between the two ends. Germline assignment: CDR1 SGHTA and CDR2 FQGNSA. The CDR3 runs to 15 residues. CDR3 region: CASSPGWLLAETQYF. The CDR3 DNA sequence: TGTGCCAGCAGCCCCGGGTGGCTCTTAGCAGAGACCCAGTACTTC.

The gene calls are TRBV7-3 and TRBJ2-2; TRBD1 matches at 9 bases. The trim removed 5 bases at V and 5 bases at J, leaving 15 bases unmatched. The V gene's germline CDR1 is SGHTA and CDR2 FQGTGA. This CDR3 spans 18 amino acids. CDR3 loop: CASSPTTGGGKRTGELFF. CDR3 DNA: TGTGCCAGCAGCCCGACAACAGGGGGCGGGAAAAGAACCGGGGAGCTGTTTTTT.

This chain joins TRBV4-3 and TRBJ1-2; the match to TRBD1 covers 10 bases. CDR3 length equals 14 residues. The ends lost 3 bases at V and 9 bases at J; junction bases unmatched: 7. The germline V gene encodes CDR1 LGHNA and CDR2 YSLEER. CDR3 nucleotides: TGCGCCAGCAGCCAGCCGGGACAGGGGAGAAGCTACACCTTC. It codes for CASSQPGQGRSYTF.

The rearrangement links TRBV10-3 to TRBJ2-3; 8 positions match TRBD1. The CDR3 extends over 14 amino acids. Trimming removed 7 bases from V and 4 bases from J; junction bases left unmatched: 7. The V gene's germline CDR1 is ENHRY and CDR2 SYGVKD. The DNA for the CDR3 is TGTGCCATCACCCCGGCAGGGGGCGCAGATACGCAGTATTTT. It specifies CAITPAGGADTQYF.

The gene calls are TRBV6-6 and TRBJ2-7; TRBD1 agrees at 7 bases. The V gene end was trimmed by 5 bases and the J gene end by 4 bases; junction bases not matched to a gene: 5. CDR3 length: 13 residues. In germline, CDR1 is MNHNY, CDR2 SVGAGI (reference sequence). The CDR3 reads CASSNAGGYEQYV. The CDR3 DNA reads as TGTGCCAGCAGTAACGCAGGGGGTTACGAGCAGTACGTC.

The CDR3: CASSYAGSLGNTIYF. CDR3 DNA sequence: TGTGCCAGCAGTTACGCGGGTTCGCTTGGAAACACCATATATTTT. This chain joins TRBV6-5 and TRBJ1-3; D gene ambiguous. This CDR3 spans 15 amino acids. The germline V gene encodes CDR1 MNHEY and CDR2 SVGAGI. V dropped 2 bases and J dropped 3 bases, with 11 bases sitting between them.

This rearrangement joins TRBV5-1 to TRBJ2-3; unclear D gene. V was pared by 3 bases and J by 2 bases, with 10 bases between. Per the germline V gene, CDR1 is SGHRS and CDR2 is YFSETQ. CDR3 length: 14 amino acids. CDR3 in DNA: TGCGCCAGCAGCTCCCGAAGCGACACAGATACGCAGTATTTT. It encodes CASSSRSDTDTQYF.

The V call is TRBV3-1 (or the pseudogene TRBV3-2), the J call TRBJ2-4; D is unclear. The CDR3 consists of 15 residues. Looked up from germline, CDR1 is LGHDT and CDR2 is YNNKEL (reference sequence). V lost 4 bases, J lost 0 bases, and 10 bases lay in between. CDR3 in amino acids: CASSPYGGAKNIQYF. The CDR3 DNA reads TGTGCCAGCAGCCCCTACGGCGGAGCCAAAAACATTCAGTACTTC.

The CDR3 nucleotides read TGTGCCAGCAGCTTAGACAGGGGGTTAGCCTACGAGCAGTACTTC. Protein: CASSLDRGLAYEQYF. The genes are TRBV7-9 and TRBJ2-7; 8 bases fit TRBD1. This CDR3 contains 15 residues. Germline V gene sequence: CDR1 SEHNR, CDR2 FQNEAQ (reference sequence). J gave up 2 bases and V 1 base, and 4 bases lay outside the gene matches. The full variable domain, completed using reference TRBV7-9 and TRBJ2-7, is DTGVSQNPRHKITKRGQNVTFRCDPISEHNRLYWYRQTLGQGPEFLTYFQNEAQLEKSRLLSDRFSAERPKGSFSTLEIQRTEQGDSAMYLCASSLDRGLAYEQYFGPGTRLTVT.

This clone was picked up a small number of times. The genes are TRBV7-9 and TRBJ1-2, with D perhaps matching TRBD1 (5 bases). The germline V gene encodes CDR1 SEHNR and CDR2 FQNEAQ (reference sequence). Deletions cut 3 bases from V and 2 bases from J, with 16 bases between. This CDR3 is built from 16 residues. CDR3 residues: CASSLSRGTWNYGYTF. CDR3 in DNA: TGTGCCAGCAGCTTGTCACGCGGGACCTGGAACTATGGCTACACCTTC. Drawing the rest from reference TRBV7-9 and TRBJ1-2, the complete variable domain is DTGVSQNPRHKITKRGQNVTFRCDPISEHNRLYWYRQTLGQGPEFLTYFQNEAQLEKSRLLSDRFSAERPKGSFSTLEIQRTEQGDSAMYLCASSLSRGTWNYGYTFGSGTRLTVV.

The V call is TRBV11-2, the J call TRBJ2-7; tentatively, D is TRBD2 (6 bases). Trimming removed 5 bases at V and 0 bases at J, with 14 bases between. CDR3 size: 15 residues. CDR1 is SGHAT and CDR2 is FQNNGV in the germline V gene. CDR3: CASSPGLSNSYEQYF. DNA for the CDR3: TGTGCCAGCAGCCCCGGACTATCCAACTCCTACGAGCAGTACTTC.

The chain links TRBV4-3 to TRBJ1-3, with 7 positions matching TRBD1. This CDR3 region has 19 residues. J lost 2 bases, V lost 0 bases, and 13 bases had no gene match. Germline CDR1 and CDR2: LGHNA and YSLEER. The chain's CDR3 is CASSQDLGGDRATGNTIYF. CDR3 in DNA: TGCGCCAGCAGCCAAGATTTGGGTGGAGACAGGGCTACTGGAAACACCATATATTTT.

The chain combines TRBV4-1 with TRBJ2-3, with 10 bases fitting TRBD2. Per the germline V gene, CDR1 is MGHRA and CDR2 is YSYEKL. The ends lost 1 base at V and 0 bases at J; junction bases unmatched: 7. The CDR3 sequence is 18 residues long. CDR3 sequence: CASSQARPSGRSTDTQYF. As DNA, the CDR3 is TGCGCCAGCAGCCAAGCCCGGCCTAGCGGGAGAAGCACAGATACGCAGTATTTT.

The chain couples TRBV19 to TRBJ2-1, with 10 bases aligning to TRBD2. Germline V CDR1 and CDR2: LNHDA, SQIVND (reference sequence). The CDR3 runs 15 residues. After removal of 5 bases from V and 5 bases from J, the junction contained 6 bases not matched to a gene. This CDR3 is CASSRLAGVDNEQFF. In DNA form, the CDR3 reads TGTGCCAGTAGTCGTCTAGCGGGAGTGGACAATGAGCAGTTCTTC. The complete variable domain, with remaining parts taken from reference TRBV19 and TRBJ2-1, reads DGGITQSPKYLFRKEGQNVTLSCEQNLNHDAMYWYRQDPGQGLRLIYYSQIVNDFQKGDIAEGYSVSREKKESFPLTVTSAQKNPTAFYLCASSRLAGVDNEQFFGPGTRLTVL.

The chain carries TRBV28 and TRBJ1-2; tentatively, D is TRBD1 (6 bases). CDR1 is MDHEN, CDR2 SYDVKM, per germline. The CDR3 has 14 amino acids. Trimming removed 5 bases from V and 4 bases from J, with 14 bases in between. The CDR3 loop reads CASSPGQTIYGYTF. The CDR3 DNA is TGTGCCAGCAGTCCTGGACAGACTATCTATGGCTACACCTTC.

The chain is built from TRBV19 and TRBJ2-6; tentatively, D is TRBD1 (5 bases). The CDR3 covers 16 residues. V was pared by 5 bases and J by 0 bases, with 11 bases between. The germline gives CDR1 LNHDA, CDR2 SQIVND (reference sequence). The CDR3 DNA reads TGTGCCAGTAGTGGGGCAGACAACTCTGGGGCCAACGTCCTGACTTTC. It yields the protein CASSGADNSGANVLTF.

V is TRBV5-4 and J is TRBJ2-7; 10 positions agree with TRBD1. The V segment lost 0 bases and the J segment 4 bases; nucleotides outside the gene matches: 4. CDR1 is SGHNT and CDR2 is YYREEE in the germline V gene (reference sequence). The CDR3 has 15 amino acids. The CDR3 nucleotides are TGTGCCAGCAGCTTGGACCGGGACAGGGGTTACGAGCAGTACTTC. As protein: CASSLDRDRGYEQYF.

This clone was observed a single time. The rearrangement links TRBV28 to TRBJ2-7, with 9 bases aligning to TRBD1. The J segment lost 3 bases and the V segment lost 5 bases, leaving 5 bases of the junction unmatched. The V gene's germline CDR1 is MDHEN and CDR2 SYDVKM. The CDR3 sequence is 14 residues long. CDR3 loop: CASSGTGRVYEQYF. Here the CDR3 DNA reads TGTGCCAGCAGTGGGACAGGGAGGGTCTACGAGCAGTACTTC.

The V and J genes are TRBV19 and TRBJ2-5; the match to TRBD2 covers 7 bases. Germline CDR1 LNHDA, CDR2 SQIVND (reference sequence). V was pared by 5 bases and J by 1 base, with 1 base of the junction left unmatched. This CDR3 has 13 amino acids. The CDR3 DNA reads TGTGCCAGTAGTTGGGAGGGCCAAGAGACCCAGTACTTC. Amino acids: CASSWEGQETQYF.

This sequence joins TRBV19 and TRBJ2-6; TRBD1 is a possible D gene (6 bases). CDR1 LNHDA and CDR2 SQIVND come from the germline V gene (reference sequence). The CDR3 runs to 19 residues. V was shortened by 5 bases and J by 0 bases, with 20 bases between the two germline ends. Here the CDR3 DNA reads TGTGCCAGTAGTCCACGAGGCAGGGGATCTGGCTCTGGGGCCAACGTCCTGACTTTC. Translation: CASSPRGRGSGSGANVLTF.